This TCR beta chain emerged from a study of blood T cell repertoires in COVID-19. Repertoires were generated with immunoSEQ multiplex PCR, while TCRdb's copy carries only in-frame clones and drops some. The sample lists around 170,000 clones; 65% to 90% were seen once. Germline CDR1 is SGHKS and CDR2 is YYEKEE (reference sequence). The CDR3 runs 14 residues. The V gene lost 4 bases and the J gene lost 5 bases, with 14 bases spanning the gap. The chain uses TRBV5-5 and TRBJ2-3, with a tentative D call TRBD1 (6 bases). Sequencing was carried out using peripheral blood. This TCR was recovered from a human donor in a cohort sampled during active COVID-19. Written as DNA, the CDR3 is TGTGCCAGCAGCCAGGACAGTCTAGGAGATACGCAGTATTTT. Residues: CASSQDSLGDTQYF.